This T cell receptor beta chain derives from a study of blood T cells in healthy people across ages. There are a few counts of this clonotype. With a J-beta primer mix and a sample-barcoded 5' primer, a second PCR ran about 7 to 12 cycles. In TCRdb, the 5' RACE reads were re-called with MiXCR into one record per CDR3 protein. Found here are around 1,800,000 distinct CDR3 sequences, about two fifths of them singletons; the top ten hold roughly 23%. CDR1 LGHNA and CDR2 YSLEER come from the germline V gene. The CDR3 has 15 amino acids. V was shortened by 1 base and J by 0 bases, with 10 bases between the two germline ends.

The chain combines TRBV4-3 with TRBJ2-7; no definite D call. Sequencing was carried out using blood. This TCR was recovered from a human donor in good health. CDR3 DNA: TGCGCCAGCAGCCAAGGGAACCACTACTCCTACGAGCAGTACTTC. Its protein is CASSQGNHYSYEQYF.